This record concerns one T cell receptor (beta chain) sequence. These data originate in a study of blood T cell repertoires in COVID-19. Study summary: T cells, B-cell-depleted T cells, or PBMCs provided the cDNA or gDNA that served as material.

CDR3 length equals 15 residues. Germline V gene sequence: CDR1 SNHLY, CDR2 FYNNEI. V dropped 3 bases and J dropped 5 bases, with 14 bases sitting between them. The assay was immunoSEQ multiplex PCR, and TCRdb's table has in-frame clones only and misses some. The sample carries approximately 99,000 clones, 88% recorded once. The receptor was isolated from a human donor in a cohort sampled during active COVID-19. The chain employs TRBV2 and TRBJ2-1; the D gene is possibly TRBD1 (6 bases). Sequenced material: peripheral blood. The CDR3 region is CASSEGAGLNNEQFF. The CDR3 bases are TGTGCCAGCAGTGAGGGGGCAGGGCTTAACAATGAGCAGTTCTTC.